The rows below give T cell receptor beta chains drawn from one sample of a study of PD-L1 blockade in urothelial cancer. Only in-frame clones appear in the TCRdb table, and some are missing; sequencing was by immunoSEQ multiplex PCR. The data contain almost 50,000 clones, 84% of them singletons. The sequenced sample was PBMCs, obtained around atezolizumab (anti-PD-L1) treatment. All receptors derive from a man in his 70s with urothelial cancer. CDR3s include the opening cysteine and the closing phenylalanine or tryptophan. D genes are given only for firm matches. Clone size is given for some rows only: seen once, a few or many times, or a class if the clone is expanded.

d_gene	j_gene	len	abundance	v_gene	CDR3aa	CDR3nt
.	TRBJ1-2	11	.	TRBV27	CASSPGYGYTF	TGTGCCAGCAGCCCCGGTTATGGCTACACCTTC
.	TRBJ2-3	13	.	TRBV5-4	CASSPAPTDTQYF	TGTGCCAGCAGCCCCGCGCCCACAGATACGCAGTATTTT
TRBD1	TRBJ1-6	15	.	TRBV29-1	CSVEDRTGVCSPLHF	TGCAGCGTTGAAGATAGGACAGGGGTATGTTCACCCCTCCACTTT
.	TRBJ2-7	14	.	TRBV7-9	CASSTQGSSYEQYF	TGTGCCAGCAGCACTCAGGGGTCCTCCTACGAGCAGTACTTC
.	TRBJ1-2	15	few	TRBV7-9	CASSSRTEANYGYTF	TGTGCCAGCAGCTCCAGGACGGAGGCTAACTATGGCTACACCTTC
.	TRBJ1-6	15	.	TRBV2	CASSEGTANNSPLHF	TGTGCCAGCAGTGAAGGGACAGCTAATAATTCACCCCTCCACTTT
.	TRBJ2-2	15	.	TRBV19	CASSRTESNTGELFF	TGTGCCAGTAGTAGGACAGAGTCGAACACCGGGGAGCTGTTTTTT
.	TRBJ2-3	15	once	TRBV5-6	CASSSRRGRPDTQYF	TGTGCCAGCAGCTCCCGTCGAGGTAGACCAGATACGCAGTATTTT
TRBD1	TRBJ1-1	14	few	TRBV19	CASSFRTGNTEAFF	TGTGCCAGTAGTTTTAGGACAGGGAACACTGAAGCTTTCTTT
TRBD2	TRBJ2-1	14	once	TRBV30	CAWRKRGGNNEQFF	TGTGCCTGGAGAAAGCGGGGGGGCAACAATGAGCAGTTCTTC
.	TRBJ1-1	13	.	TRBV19	CASGGATNTEAFF	TGTGCCAGTGGAGGGGCCACGAACACTGAAGCTTTCTTT
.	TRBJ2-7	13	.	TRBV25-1	CASSEFRGWEQYF	TGTGCCAGCAGTGAATTTAGGGGTTGGGAGCAGTACTTC
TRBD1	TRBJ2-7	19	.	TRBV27	CASTRKGTGGLSSSYEQYF	TGTGCCAGCACTCGAAAAGGGACAGGGGGTCTATCGAGCTCCTACGAGCAGTACTTC
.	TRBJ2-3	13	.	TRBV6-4	CASSVDWSDTQYF	TGTGCCAGCAGTGTAGACTGGTCAGATACGCAGTATTTT
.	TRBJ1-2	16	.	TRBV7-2	CASSLVGGIGAYGYTF	TGTGCCAGCAGCTTAGTCGGGGGAATCGGGGCCTATGGCTACACCTTC
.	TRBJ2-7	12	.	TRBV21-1	CASSNLPYEQYF	TGTGCCAGCAGCAACCTACCCTACGAGCAGTACTTC
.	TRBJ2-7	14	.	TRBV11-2	CASSPAGGRYEQYF	TGTGCCAGCAGCCCAGCAGGGGGGCGGTACGAGCAGTACTTC
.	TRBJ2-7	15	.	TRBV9	CASSVGTSITYEQYF	TGTGCCAGCAGCGTGGGGACATCTATCACCTACGAGCAGTACTTC
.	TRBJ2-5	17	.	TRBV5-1	CASSSRDNPTYQETQYF	TGCGCCAGCAGCTCCCGGGACAACCCTACGTACCAAGAGACCCAGTACTTC
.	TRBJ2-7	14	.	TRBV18	CASSPPPGNFEQYF	TGTGCCAGCTCACCCCCTCCAGGGAACTTCGAGCAGTACTTC
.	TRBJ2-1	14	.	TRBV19	CASSIDRRRDEQFF	TGTGCCAGTAGTATCGATAGGAGGAGGGATGAGCAGTTCTTC
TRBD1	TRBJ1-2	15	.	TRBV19	CASSYRDRGDYGYTF	TGTGCCAGTAGCTACCGGGACAGGGGTGACTATGGCTACACCTTC
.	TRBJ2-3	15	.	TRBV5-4	CASSLASVLGDTQYF	TGTGCCAGCAGCTTGGCGAGCGTTCTCGGGGATACGCAGTATTTT
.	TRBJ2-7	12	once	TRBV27	CASMDRVYEQYF	TGTGCCAGCATGGACAGAGTCTACGAGCAGTACTTC
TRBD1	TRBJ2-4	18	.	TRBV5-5	CASSETGGPLLAKNIQYF	TGTGCCAGCAGCGAGACAGGGGGACCGTTACTAGCCAAAAACATTCAGTACTTC
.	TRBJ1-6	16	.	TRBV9	CASSVEGGDYNSPLHF	TGTGCCAGCAGCGTGGAGGGGGGGGATTATAATTCACCCCTCCACTTT
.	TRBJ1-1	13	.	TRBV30	CAWSPGAYTEAFF	TGTGCCTGGAGTCCAGGGGCTTACACTGAAGCTTTCTTT
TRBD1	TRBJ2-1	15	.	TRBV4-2	CASSSRQGIYNEQFF	TGTGCCAGCAGCTCCCGACAGGGGATCTACAATGAGCAGTTCTTC
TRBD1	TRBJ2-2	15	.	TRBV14	CASSRTGSVAGELFF	TGTGCCAGCAGCCGGACAGGGTCCGTCGCCGGGGAGCTGTTTTTT
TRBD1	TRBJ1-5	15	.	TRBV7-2	CASSLDRGGNQPQHF	TGTGCCAGCAGCCTAGACAGGGGCGGAAATCAGCCCCAGCATTTT
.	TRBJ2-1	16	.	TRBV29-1	CSVEVMEHSRGNEQFF	TGCAGCGTTGAAGTAATGGAGCACAGCCGGGGGAATGAGCAGTTCTTC
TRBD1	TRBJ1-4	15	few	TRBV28	CASSPPPTGYEKLFF	TGTGCCAGCAGTCCACCCCCGACAGGGTATGAAAAACTGTTTTTT
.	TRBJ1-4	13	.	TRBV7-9	CASSLAGDPPMFF	TGTGCCAGCAGCTTAGCAGGGGATCCCCCGATGTTTTTT
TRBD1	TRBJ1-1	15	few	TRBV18	CASSPYSQGATEAFF	TGTGCCAGCTCACCTTACTCCCAGGGGGCTACCGAAGCTTTCTTT
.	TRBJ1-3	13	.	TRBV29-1	CSVESGPGNTIYF	TGCAGCGTTGAATCTGGCCCTGGAAACACCATATATTTT
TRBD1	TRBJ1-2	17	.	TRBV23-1	CASSLPGTGGSGYGYTF	TGCGCCAGCAGTCTTCCCGGGACAGGGGGTTCGGGATATGGCTACACCTTC
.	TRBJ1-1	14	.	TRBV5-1	CASSLDGMNTEAFF	TGCGCCAGCAGCTTGGACGGGATGAACACTGAAGCTTTCTTT
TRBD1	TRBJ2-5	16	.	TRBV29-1	CSVESPTGGWQETQYF	TGCAGCGTTGAAAGCCCGACAGGGGGCTGGCAAGAGACCCAGTACTTC
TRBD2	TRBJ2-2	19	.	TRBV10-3	CAISDPPGLVMENTGELFF	TGTGCCATCAGCGATCCACCGGGACTAGTAATGGAGAACACCGGGGAGCTGTTTTTT
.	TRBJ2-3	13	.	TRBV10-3	CAISERQSDTQYF	TGTGCCATCAGTGAACGTCAGTCGGATACGCAGTATTTT
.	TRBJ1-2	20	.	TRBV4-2	CASRQAFTLGGSGLDYGYTF	TGTGCCAGCAGGCAAGCATTTACCCTCGGGGGTTCGGGGTTGGACTATGGCTACACCTTC
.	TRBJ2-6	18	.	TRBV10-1	CASSGPRRETPGANVLTF	TGCGCCAGCAGTGGTCCACGGAGAGAGACTCCTGGGGCCAACGTCCTGACTTTC
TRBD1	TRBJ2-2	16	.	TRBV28	CASSYSGQGNTGELFF	TGTGCCAGCAGTTATTCGGGACAGGGGAACACCGGGGAGCTGTTTTTT
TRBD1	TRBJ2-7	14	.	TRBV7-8	CASSRTGGLYEQYF	TGTGCCAGCAGCCGGACAGGGGGCCTCTACGAGCAGTACTTC
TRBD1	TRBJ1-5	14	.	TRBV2	CASSVEQGNQPQHF	TGTGCCAGCAGTGTGGAACAGGGGAATCAGCCCCAGCATTTT
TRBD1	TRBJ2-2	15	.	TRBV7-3	CASSRETGVTGELFF	TGTGCCAGCAGCCGGGAGACAGGGGTAACCGGGGAGCTGTTTTTT
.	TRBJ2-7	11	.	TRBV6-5	CATTGIHEQYF	TGTGCCACTACAGGGATCCACGAGCAGTACTTC
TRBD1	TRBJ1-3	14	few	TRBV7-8	CASSLTGAGNTIYF	TGTGCCAGCAGCCTTACAGGGGCTGGAAACACCATATATTTT
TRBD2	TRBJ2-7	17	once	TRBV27	CASSLRTSGGRTYEQYF	TGTGCCAGCAGTCTCCGGACTAGCGGGGGCCGCACCTACGAGCAGTACTTC
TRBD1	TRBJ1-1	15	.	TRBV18	CASSPRDRLNTEAFF	TGTGCCAGCTCACCTAGGGACAGATTGAACACTGAAGCTTTCTTT
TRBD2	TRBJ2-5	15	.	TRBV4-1	CASSHPGTSGETQYF	TGCGCCAGCAGCCATCCCGGGACTAGCGGGGAGACCCAGTACTTC
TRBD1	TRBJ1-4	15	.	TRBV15	CATSTNRGVGEKLFF	TGTGCCACCAGCACGAACAGGGGGGTAGGGGAAAAACTGTTTTTT
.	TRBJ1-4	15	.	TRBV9	CASSVGQFPNEKLFF	TGTGCCAGCAGCGTAGGGCAGTTCCCGAATGAAAAACTGTTTTTT